Below are 10 T cell receptor beta chains sequenced from a single sample in a study of radiation and T cells in renal cell carcinoma (dated by TCRdb to about 2020). The time point label, as the study defines it: baseline pretreatment blood. What the treatment or condition label conveys for this sample: 15 Gy SBRT to primary tumor, nephrectomy 4 weeks later. The method was the immunoSEQ multiplex PCR assay. Held by TCRdb, this immuneACCESS table contains in-frame sequences only and omits some clones. Under half of the omission traces to an unresolved V gene where checked; the cause of the rest is unknown. Within this sample are approximately 150,000 clones, with roughly 90% of them counted one time only. Roughly 4% of the sample goes to the ten largest clones. This specimen was blood, taken from a patient whose treatment included radiotherapy and nephrectomy. These receptors were collected from a woman in her 70s with renal cell carcinoma.

The J gene is TRBJ2-1, the V gene TRBV25-1, with D possibly TRBD2 on 5 matching bases. The CDR3 has 15 residues. The V gene's germline CDR1 is MGHDK and CDR2 SYGVNS. Trimming took off 2 bases at V and 0 bases at J, with 8 bases between the two ends. As DNA, the CDR3 is TGTGCCAGCAGTGAAACGGGGAGCTCCTACAATGAGCAGTTCTTC. Its translation: CASSETGSSYNEQFF.

There are a few counts of this clone. V usage is TRBV19 and J usage is TRBJ1-2, with D unclear. This CDR3 has 12 residues. V lost 6 bases and J lost 3, with 8 bases in between. Germline loops: CDR1 LNHDA, CDR2 SQIVND (reference sequence). CDR3 loop: CASRRVDYGYTF. CDR3 bases: TGTGCCAGTAGGAGGGTAGACTATGGCTACACCTTC.

V and J are TRBV7-2 and TRBJ2-7; perhaps TRBD1 as D (6 bases). Trimming took 1 base from V and 4 from J, leaving 14 bases between them. The CDR3 totals 15 residues. CDR1 is SGHTA, CDR2 FQGNSA, per germline. CDR3 coding DNA: TGTGCCAGCAGCTTAGGGGTCAGGGGTTGGTACGAGCAGTACTTC. Translation gives CASSLGVRGWYEQYF.

The chain has TRBV7-6 and TRBJ2-7; maybe TRBD1 (5 bases). CDR1 is SGHVS, CDR2 FNYEAQ, per germline. CDR3 length equals 15 residues. The germline V and J ends were trimmed by 1 base and 3 bases, with 13 bases remaining between them. CDR3 loop: CASSLVRGSHYEQYF. The DNA for the CDR3 is TGTGCCAGCAGCTTAGTTAGGGGCAGTCACTACGAGCAGTACTTC. Complete variable domain (other parts from reference TRBV7-6 and TRBJ2-7): GAGVSQSPRYKVTKRGQDVALRCDPISGHVSLYWYRQALGQGPEFLTYFNYEAQQDKSGLPNDRFSAERPEGSISTLTIQRTEQRDSAMYRCASSLVRGSHYEQYFGPGTRLTVT.

The chain carries TRBV18 and TRBJ1-1; a weak D match, TRBD1 (5 bases). Germline V gives CDR1 KGHSH, CDR2 LQKENI. Trimming shortened V by 0 bases and J by 2 bases, and 10 bases separated the two germline ends. CDR3 length equals 15 residues. CDR3 sequence reads: CASSPPEGINTEAFF. The CDR3 DNA follows: TGTGCCAGCTCACCACCGGAGGGGATAAACACTGAAGCTTTCTTT. Drawing the rest from reference TRBV18 and TRBJ1-1, the complete variable domain is NAGVMQNPRHLVRRRGQEARLRCSPMKGHSHVYWYRQLPEEGLKFMVYLQKENIIDESGMPKERFSAEFPKEGPSILRIQQVVRGDSAAYFCASSPPEGINTEAFFGQGTRLTVV.

The chain employs TRBV5-4 and TRBJ2-7; D perhaps matches TRBD1 (5 bases). The CDR3 sequence is 13 residues long. Germline CDR1 is SGHNT and CDR2 is YYREEE (reference sequence). Between the trimmed V and J ends, which lost 1 base and 4 bases, there was a span of 9 bases. CDR3 in amino acids: CASSLSQGYEQYF. In nucleotides, the CDR3 is TGTGCCAGCAGCTTGAGCCAGGGATACGAGCAGTACTTC.

This clone occurred many times. The chain joins TRBV12-5 to TRBJ2-2; a weak D match, TRBD2 (6 bases). The CDR3 length is 11 residues. Germline V gives CDR1 LGHNT, CDR2 FRNRAP. Trimming shortened V by 7 bases and J by 7 bases, and 7 bases separated the two germline ends. The CDR3 is CASAGGGELFF. For the CDR3, the DNA is TGTGCTAGTGCCGGGGGCGGGGAGCTGTTTTTT.

The V gene is TRBV5-1, the J gene TRBJ1-5; 12 bases agree with TRBD1. The CDR3 length is 17 residues. With V trimmed by 3 bases and J by 2 bases, 6 bases remained unmatched. Per germline, CDR1 SGHRS and CDR2 YFSETQ. CDR3: CASSYGTGGAGNQPQHF. The CDR3 nucleotides read TGCGCCAGCAGCTACGGGACAGGGGGCGCGGGCAATCAGCCCCAGCATTTT.

The V call is TRBV7-8, the J call TRBJ2-7, with D tentatively TRBD1 or TRBD2 (5 bases each). V was trimmed by 5 bases and J by 7 bases, leaving 18 bases between them. Germline CDR1 is SGHVS and CDR2 is FQNEAQ. This CDR3 spans 14 amino acids. The CDR3 nucleotides read TGTGCCAGCAGCCCTGGTCTGGGGGTGGGGGAGCAGTACTTC. This gives the protein CASSPGLGVGEQYF.

J is TRBJ2-5 and V is TRBV2; D might be TRBD2 (6 bases). The germline gives CDR1 SNHLY, CDR2 FYNNEI. The V end lost 8 bases, the J end lost 4 bases, and 14 bases lay between the germline ends. The CDR3 spans 13 residues. CDR3 protein: CASATGVRETQYF. The CDR3 nucleotides read TGTGCCAGCGCGACGGGAGTTAGAGAGACCCAGTACTTC.